The entry that follows covers one TCR beta chain sequence. What it recognizes is unknown. The record originates from a study of radiotherapy plus CTLA-4 blockade in lung cancer. Study-wide background: With 25% to 35% of patients having disease control, objective responses were seen in under 20%.

Clones were sequenced by immunoSEQ multiplex PCR, and TCRdb holds only the in-frame ones, with some missing. This table holds tens of thousands of clones, around 79% found once. Study-wide findings and caveats: Clones of tumor-derived TCRs expanded in blood after radiotherapy plus ipilimumab.

Germline V gene sequence: CDR1 SGHVS, CDR2 FQNEAQ. Trimming cost V 5 bases and J 12 bases, with 16 bases left between them. This CDR3 is 13 amino acids long. Source: peripheral blood, taken from a patient treated with radiotherapy plus ipilimumab. The chain combines TRBV7-8 with TRBJ1-4, with a tentative D call TRBD1 (5 bases). The sequence was collected from a human donor with non-small cell lung cancer who had a complete response to radiotherapy plus ipilimumab. In DNA, the CDR3 is TGTGCCAGCAGCCCCAGGGCTAGGAACGAACTGTTTTTT. Its protein is CASSPRARNELFF.